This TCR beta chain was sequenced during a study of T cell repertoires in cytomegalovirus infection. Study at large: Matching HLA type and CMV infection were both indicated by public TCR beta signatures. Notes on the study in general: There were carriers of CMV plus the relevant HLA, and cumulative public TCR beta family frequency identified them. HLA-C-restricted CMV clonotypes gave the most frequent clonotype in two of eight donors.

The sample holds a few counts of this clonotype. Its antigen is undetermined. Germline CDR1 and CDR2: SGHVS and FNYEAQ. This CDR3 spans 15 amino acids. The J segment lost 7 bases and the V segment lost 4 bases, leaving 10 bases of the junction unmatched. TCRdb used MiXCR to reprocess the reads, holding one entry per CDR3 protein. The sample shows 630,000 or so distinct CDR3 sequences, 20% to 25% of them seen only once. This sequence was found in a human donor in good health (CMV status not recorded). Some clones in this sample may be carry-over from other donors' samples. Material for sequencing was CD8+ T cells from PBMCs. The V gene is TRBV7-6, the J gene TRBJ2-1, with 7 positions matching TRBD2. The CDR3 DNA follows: TGTGCCAGCAGCTCGGGGGGTTCGGGGCGAAATGAGCAGTTCTTC. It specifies CASSSGGSGRNEQFF.